The 5 T cell receptor beta chains presented below share a single source sample, sequenced in a study of brain T cells in children with intractable seizures. Time point meaning: blood from clinic visit 5 months post-surgery; TSC patient then seizure free. TCRdb's table, derived via immunoSEQ multiplex PCR, lists solely in-frame clones and lacks some. The profile shows around 340,000 clones, 93% of them singletons. The sample here was peripheral blood, taken 4 to 5 months after surgery. The receptors stem from a boy younger than two with tuberous sclerosis and intractable seizures.

The V gene is TRBV19, the J gene TRBJ2-1; 10 nucleotides agree with TRBD1. This CDR3 has 15 amino acids. The V gene's germline CDR1 is LNHDA and CDR2 SQIVND (reference sequence). After removal of 3 bases from V and 8 bases from J, the junction contained 7 bases not matched to a gene. The DNA of the CDR3 is TGTGCCAGTAGTATGTGGGACAGGGGTTCCGATGAGCAGTTCTTC. This translates into CASSMWDRGSDEQFF.

The chain recombines TRBV10-3 with TRBJ1-1, with 11 bases matching TRBD1. Germline values: CDR1 ENHRY, CDR2 SYGVKD. Trimming cost V 6 bases and J 5 bases; bases outside gene matches: 5. CDR3 length: 14 residues. The CDR3 region has the DNA TGTGCCATCAGGCGGACAGGGGGCGAGACTGAAGCTTTCTTT. Amino acid sequence: CAIRRTGGETEAFF.

The chain has TRBV27 and TRBJ1-1; D gene unclear. V dropped 2 bases and J dropped 5 bases, with 12 bases sitting between them. The CDR3 runs 14 residues. Germline CDR1 MNHEY, CDR2 SMNVEV (reference sequence). The chain's CDR3 is CASSLRGRATEAFF. The DNA for the CDR3 is TGTGCCAGCAGTTTACGGGGTAGGGCTACTGAAGCTTTCTTT.

J is TRBJ1-2 and V is TRBV7-9; D is undetermined. CDR1 is SEHNR and CDR2 is FQNEAQ in the germline V gene (reference sequence). V gave up 1 base and J gave up 1 base, with 7 bases separating them. The CDR3 loop spans 14 amino acids. The CDR3 region is CASSLGHLNYGYTF. DNA for the CDR3: TGTGCCAGCAGCTTAGGGCACCTTAACTATGGCTACACCTTC.

The chain combines TRBV5-1 with TRBJ2-5; 13 bases agree with TRBD2. With V trimmed by 4 bases and J by 5 bases, 5 bases remained unmatched. CDR3 length equals 15 residues. The germline V gene encodes CDR1 SGHRS and CDR2 YFSETQ. CDR3 nucleotide sequence: TGCGCCAGCAGCCCGGGGACTAGCGGGGCGGAGACCCAGTACTTC. It yields the protein CASSPGTSGAETQYF.